A single sample is the source of the 6 T cell receptor beta chains below, sequenced in a study of spatial heterogeneity in lung cancer. Time point denoted: sample taken at primary tumor resection. Material for sequencing was whole RNA from tumor, nontumor lung or frozen PBMC, left unsorted. TCRdb re-called the 5' RACE reads through MiXCR, storing one row per CDR3 protein. The repertoire has about 42,000 distinct CDR3 sequences, approximately 6.5% of them found once; the top ten carry around two fifths. Sequences were derived from PBMCs, sampled at surgery. The receptors stem from a female donor with early-stage non-small cell lung cancer.

This clonotype was seen only a few times. The chain joins TRBV7-9 to TRBJ2-7; D unclear. Germline CDR1 reads SEHNR; CDR2 reads FQNEAQ (reference sequence). The length of the CDR3 is 14 residues. Trimming removed 5 bases from V and 1 base from J, with 12 bases in between. The CDR3 sequence: CASSPSVFSYEQYF. CDR3 DNA: TGTGCCAGCAGCCCCTCAGTGTTTTCCTACGAGCAGTACTTC.

The chain links TRBV5-6 to TRBJ2-1; D is tentatively TRBD1 or TRBD2 (5 bases each). Trimming cost V 5 bases and J 0 bases, with 12 bases left between them. The CDR3 length is 15 residues. Germline CDR1 and CDR2: SGHDT and YYEEEE. The CDR3: CASRGTVSSYNEQFF. The CDR3 DNA sequence: TGTGCCAGCAGGGGGACGGTGAGCTCCTACAATGAGCAGTTCTTC. The variable domain in full, completed from reference TRBV5-6 and TRBJ2-1, reads DAGVTQSPTHLIKTRGQQVTLRCSPKSGHDTVSWYQQALGQGPQFIFQYYEEEERQRGNFPDRFSGHQFPNYSSELNVNALLLGDSALYLCASRGTVSSYNEQFFGPGTRLTVL.

This clonotype was detected many times. The gene calls are TRBV9 and TRBJ1-2; D might be TRBD1 (6 bases). In germline, CDR1 is SGDLS, CDR2 YYNGEE. With 7 bases removed from V and 2 bases from J, the gap between germline ends came to 18 bases. This CDR3 comprises 15 residues. CDR3 in DNA: TGTGCCAGCGGAAAGGTCCAGGGGATGAACTATGGCTACACCTTC. Its translation is CASGKVQGMNYGYTF. The whole variable domain, filled in from reference TRBV9 and TRBJ1-2, reads DSGVTQTPKHLITATGQRVTLRCSPRSGDLSVYWYQQSLDQGLQFLIQYYNGEERAKGNILERFSAQQFPDLHSELNLSSLELGDSALYFCASGKVQGMNYGYTFGSGTRLTVV.

Many counts were recorded for this clonotype. The chain uses TRBV6-6 and TRBJ1-3; no clear D. The ends were cut back, 7 bases at V and 2 bases at J, with 6 bases in the middle. This CDR3 has 12 residues. Germline V lookup: CDR1 MNHNY, CDR2 SVGAGI (reference sequence). The CDR3 region is CASTGAGNTIYF. CDR3 coding DNA: TGTGCCAGCACTGGGGCTGGAAACACCATATATTTT.

This clonotype has a handful of counts. The chain links TRBV6-1 to TRBJ1-5; TRBD1 matches 8 bases. CDR3 length: 15 amino acids. Germline CDR1 and CDR2: MNHNS and SASEGT. J lost 3 bases, V lost 5 bases, and 6 bases had no gene match. The CDR3 bases are TGTGCCAGCAGTACTCGGACAGGGCACAATCAGCCCCAGCATTTT. Amino acids: CASSTRTGHNQPQHF.

This clonotype was detected many times. This chain connects TRBV5-1 to TRBJ2-1; D unclear. V lost 0 bases to trimming and J lost 5 bases, with 6 bases between them. The CDR3 covers 13 residues. Germline V gene data show CDR1 as SGHRS and CDR2 as YFSETQ. The CDR3: CASSLGSDNEQFF. DNA for the CDR3: TGCGCCAGCAGCTTGGGGTCAGACAATGAGCAGTTCTTC.